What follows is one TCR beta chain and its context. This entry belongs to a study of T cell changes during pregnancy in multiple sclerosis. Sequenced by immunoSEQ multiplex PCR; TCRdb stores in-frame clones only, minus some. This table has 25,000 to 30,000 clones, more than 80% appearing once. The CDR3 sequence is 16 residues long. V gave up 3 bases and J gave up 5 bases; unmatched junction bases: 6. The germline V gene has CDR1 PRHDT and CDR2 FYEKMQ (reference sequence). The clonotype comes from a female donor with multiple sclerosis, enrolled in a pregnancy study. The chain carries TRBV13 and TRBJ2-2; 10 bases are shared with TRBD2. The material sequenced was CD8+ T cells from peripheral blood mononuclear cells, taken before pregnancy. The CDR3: CASSFRAGGFTGELFF. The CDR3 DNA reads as TGTGCCAGCAGCTTTCGAGCGGGGGGGTTTACCGGGGAGCTGTTTTTT.